Listed here are 20 T cell receptor beta chains from one sample, sequenced in a study of post-analysis software for immune sequencing data. Which antigens these TCRs recognize remains unknown. The authors incorporated unique molecular identifiers into the TCR beta cDNA libraries. MiXCR, run by TCRdb on the PCR reads, gives a single entry per CDR3 protein. The data hold over 250,000 distinct CDR3 sequences, with 36% observed a single time. Study observations and caveats: Patients carried roughly 5 TRBV segments more frequently than controls did, and TRBV5-6, TRBV5-1 and TRBV20-1 were among them.

Sequencing used blood. Receptors originate from a girl aged 10 to 17 with multiple sclerosis.

This clonotype was observed a few times. The chain recombines TRBV3-1 with TRBJ2-3; a weak D match, TRBD2 (5 bases). V lost 1 base, J lost 2 bases, and 13 bases lay in between. Germline CDR1 and CDR2: LGHDT and YNNKEL (reference sequence). The CDR3 loop spans 16 amino acids. The CDR3 bases are TGTGCCAGCAGCCAAGGCGATAGCGAGGTCACAGATACGCAGTATTTT. It yields the protein CASSQGDSEVTDTQYF.

This clonotype was recorded many times. The chain carries TRBV7-3 and TRBJ2-3; 10 bases agree with TRBD2. The CDR3 spans 16 residues. Germline values: CDR1 SGHTA, CDR2 FQGTGA. V was clipped by 4 bases and J by 5 bases; unmatched bases: 9. CDR3 DNA sequence: TGTGCCAGCAGCTACCTGCCTAGCGGGAGAGGAGATACGCAGTATTTT. Its translation is CASSYLPSGRGDTQYF.

This clonotype was seen at least ten times. The chain is built from TRBV29-1 and TRBJ1-1; a possible D gene is TRBD1 (6 bases). Germline V lookup: CDR1 SQVTM, CDR2 ANQGSEA. The CDR3 sequence is 11 residues long. V was shortened by 6 bases and J by 5 bases, with 10 bases between the two germline ends. In DNA form, the CDR3 reads TGCAGCGTCAAGACAGGAACTGAAGCTTTCTTT. Translation: CSVKTGTEAFF.

In DNA form, the CDR3 reads TGCAGTGCTAGAGATAGCGGGGGGTTCTCTCGGGATGAGCAGTTCTTC. Its translation: CSARDSGGFSRDEQFF. V gene TRBV20-1 combines with J gene TRBJ2-1; 10 nucleotides line up with TRBD2. CDR1 is DFQATT, CDR2 SNEGSKA, per germline (reference sequence). This CDR3 is 16 amino acids long. Trimming removed 0 bases from V and 8 bases from J; junction bases left unmatched: 10.

Details on this clonotype: Since the CDR3 does not end with the conserved phenylalanine or tryptophan, this likely comes from a read error. The chain carries TRBV10-2 and TRBJ2-1; perhaps TRBD2 as D (6 bases). Germline V gives CDR1 WSHSY, CDR2 SAAADI. CDR3 length: 14 amino acids. CDR3 coding DNA: TGCGCCAGCAGAGAAAGCGGGTCCTACAATGAACAGTTCTTA. Protein sequence: CASRESGSYNEQFL.

At least ten counts were recorded for this clonotype. J is TRBJ1-2 and V is TRBV20-1; maybe TRBD1 (6 bases). Germline lookup yields CDR1 DFQATT and CDR2 SNEGSKA (reference sequence). The V gene lost 6 bases and the J gene lost 2 bases, with 25 bases spanning the gap. The CDR3 sequence is 17 residues long. CDR3 residues: CSATGGAGLGHNYGYTF. The CDR3 coding sequence is TGCAGTGCGACTGGGGGAGCGGGGTTGGGACACAACTATGGCTACACCTTC.

This clonotype has more than one count but fewer than ten. V usage is TRBV7-2 and J usage is TRBJ1-1; D call uncertain. The CDR3 contains 14 residues. Germline lookup yields CDR1 SGHTA and CDR2 FQGNSA. Trimming took off 2 bases at V and 2 bases at J, with 9 bases between the two ends. In DNA form, the CDR3 reads TGTGCCAGCAGCTTATCGCAGTTAAACACTGAAGCTTTCTTT. It is translated as CASSLSQLNTEAFF.

With regard to this clonotype: An end of the junction differs from the germline gene, which may be a read error. CDR3 in DNA: TGTGCCAGCAGGTACTCGGGGGCCTTGGAGACCCAGTACTTC. This gives the protein CASRYSGALETQYF. The rearrangement joins TRBV6-6 to TRBJ2-7; D may correspond to TRBD1 or TRBD2 (6 bases each). Near its end, the DNA agrees better with TRBJ2-5, so the J call may be wrong. Germline CDR1 and CDR2: MNHNY and SVGAGI (reference sequence). This CDR3 contains 14 residues.

To note about this clonotype: A much larger clone differs from this one at a single base, so this may be a read error. V usage is TRBV7-9 and J usage is TRBJ1-2; 9 positions match TRBD1. The ends lost 4 bases at V and 1 base at J; junction bases unmatched: 16. Germline V gives CDR1 SEHNR, CDR2 FQNEAQ (reference sequence). This CDR3 is 19 amino acids long. The CDR3 region is CASSSPRTGEKIFNYGYTF. CDR3 bases: TGTGCCAGCAGCTCCCCTCGGACAGGGGAGAAGATTTTTAACTATGGCTACACCTTC.

This clonotype has a count of ten or more. The V gene is TRBV7-2, the J gene TRBJ1-4; 12 bases fit TRBD1. The V and J ends lost 1 base and 5 bases, in that order; junction bases with no gene match: 2. The CDR3 loop spans 16 amino acids. In germline, CDR1 is SGHTA, CDR2 FQGNSA. CDR3 sequence: CASSLDGTGGNEKLFF. CDR3 DNA: TGTGCCAGCAGCTTAGACGGGACAGGGGGCAATGAAAAACTGTTTTTT.

Of note for this clonotype: It may be a read error: a sequence one base away is much more abundant. The J gene is TRBJ2-1, the V gene TRBV12-3 or TRBV12-4; 14 bases agree with TRBD2. This CDR3 is built from 15 residues. The CDR3 is CAGSFRLAGGNEQFF. CDR3 nucleotide sequence: TGTGCCGGCAGTTTTCGACTAGCGGGGGGGAATGAGCAGTTCTTC.

This clonotype was seen at least ten times. The rearrangement uses TRBV20-1 and TRBJ2-3; 8 bases map to TRBD2. Germline loops: CDR1 DFQATT, CDR2 SNEGSKA (reference sequence). The CDR3 is made up of 18 amino acids. The V segment lost 1 base and the J segment 3 bases; nucleotides outside the gene matches: 15. CDR3 in amino acids: CSARAGYERETLTDTQYF. The CDR3 DNA reads TGCAGTGCTAGAGCGGGCTATGAGCGGGAGACGTTGACAGATACGCAGTATTTT.

The V and J genes are TRBV2 and TRBJ2-5, with TRBD2 matching over 9 bases. J gave up 5 bases and V 3 bases, and 7 bases lay outside the gene matches. Germline V CDR1 and CDR2: SNHLY, FYNNEI. The CDR3 is made up of 15 amino acids. CDR3 in amino acids: CASSESGGRGETQYF. The CDR3 DNA reads TGTGCCAGCAGTGAGAGCGGGGGGCGGGGGGAGACCCAGTACTTC.

This clonotype occurred a few times. The chain is built from TRBV12-3 or TRBV12-4 and TRBJ2-2; no clear D gene. Trimming left V 5 bases short and J 2 bases short, with 12 bases between. The length of the CDR3 is 15 residues. For the CDR3, the DNA is TGTGCCAGCAGTCCTCCCTCAGTAAACACCGGGGAGCTGTTTTTT. It codes for CASSPPSVNTGELFF.

This clonotype was observed a handful of times. A much larger clonotype is one base distant, so this may be a read error. The chain combines TRBV5-1 with TRBJ2-5; 8 bases fit TRBD2. Germline V gives CDR1 SGHRS, CDR2 YFSETQ. Unmatched junction bases numbered 5, after V lost 3 bases and J lost 4 bases. The CDR3 is made up of 14 amino acids. The CDR3 reads CASSWSGGRETQYF. The CDR3 nucleotides are TGCGCCAGCAGCTGGAGCGGGGGCCGAGAGACCCAGTACTTC.

In its sample, this clonotype was seen a few times. The chain employs TRBV18 and TRBJ1-1; no clear D. The CDR3 has 12 amino acids. CDR1 KGHSH and CDR2 LQKENI come from the germline V gene. The V gene lost 3 bases and the J gene lost 6 bases, with 8 bases spanning the gap. The CDR3 sequence is CASSPPDPEAFF. The CDR3 nucleotides are TGTGCCAGCTCACCTCCAGACCCTGAAGCTTTCTTT. Full variable domain (missing parts from reference TRBV18 and TRBJ1-1): NAGVMQNPRHLVRRRGQEARLRCSPMKGHSHVYWYRQLPEEGLKFMVYLQKENIIDESGMPKERFSAEFPKEGPSILRIQQVVRGDSAAYFCASSPPDPEAFFGQGTRLTVV.

This clonotype appeared many times. This sequence joins TRBV4-1 and TRBJ1-2; no reliable D call. The CDR3 consists of 13 residues. V lost 6 bases, J lost 4 bases, and 12 bases lay in between. Germline CDR1 MGHRA, CDR2 YSYEKL. The CDR3 DNA reads TGCGCCAGCAGTGATGGCCGTTCCTATGGCTACACCTTC. Amino acid sequence: CASSDGRSYGYTF.

This clonotype was counted at least ten times. The chain has TRBV6-1 and TRBJ2-4, with D possibly called TRBD1 or TRBD2 (5 bases each). CDR1 is MNHNS and CDR2 is SASEGT in the germline V gene. V was cut by 5 bases and J by 0 bases, with 11 bases left in between. CDR3 size: 15 residues. Written as DNA, the CDR3 is TGTGCCAGCAGTCTGGGGGTGCTAGCCAAAAACATTCAGTACTTC. This codes for CASSLGVLAKNIQYF.

This clonotype appeared once. This chain joins TRBV5-1 and TRBJ2-3; 9 bases are a match to TRBD2. Germline assignment: CDR1 SGHRS and CDR2 YFSETQ. V lost 4 bases to trimming and J lost 6 bases; unmatched junction nucleotides: 9. The CDR3 contains 15 residues. DNA for the CDR3: TGCGCCAGCAGCCTGAGACTAGCGGACGGGGATACGCAGTATTTT. Its translation: CASSLRLADGDTQYF.

This clonotype was seen ten or more times. The chain links TRBV6-1 to TRBJ1-2, with a tentative D call TRBD1 (6 bases). Trimming pared 6 bases from V and 4 bases from J, leaving 18 bases between. The CDR3 runs 15 residues. The germline CDR1 and CDR2 sequences are MNHNS and SASEGT. As DNA, the CDR3 is TGTGCCAGCAGACCGCCGAAGGACAGAGCCTATGGCTACACCTTC. Protein sequence: CASRPPKDRAYGYTF.